Below, one TCR beta chain is given with its context. Preparation methods for the bulk TCR libraries were those previously described, with listed TCR primers. A single record per CDR3 protein comes from TCRdb applying MiXCR to the PCR reads. The data contain more than 450,000 distinct CDR3 sequences, 25% of them seen just once; the ten biggest clones take up 0.76%. Deletions cut 4 bases from V and 0 bases from J, with 13 bases between. This CDR3 is 17 amino acids long. The germline CDR1 and CDR2 sequences are SGHVS and FQNEAQ. The sample belongs to a study of molecular identifiers for immune sequencing clone quantification.

Sequencing used naive CD8+ T cells from blood, with Jurkat cell RNA spiked in. As for subset: FACS-sorted CD8+CD4-CCR7+CD45RA+ naive T cells. V usage is TRBV7-8 and J usage is TRBJ1-6, with D unclear. The sequence was obtained from a human donor in good health. Some libraries in this study had Jurkat cell RNA spiked in. Here the CDR3 reads CASSWQPLSSYNSPLHF. The CDR3 bases are TGTGCCAGCAGCTGGCAGCCTCTAAGCTCCTATAATTCACCCCTCCACTTT.